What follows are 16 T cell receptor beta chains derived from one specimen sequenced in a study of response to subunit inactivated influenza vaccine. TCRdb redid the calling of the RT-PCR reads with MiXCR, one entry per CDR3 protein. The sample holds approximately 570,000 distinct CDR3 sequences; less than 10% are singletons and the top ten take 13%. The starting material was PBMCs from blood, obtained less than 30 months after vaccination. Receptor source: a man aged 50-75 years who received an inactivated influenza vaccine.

CDR3 in amino acids: CASSPGPGLKTQYF. The CDR3 DNA sequence: TGTGCCAGCAGTCCCGGGCCGGGGTTGAAGACCCAGTACTTC. The rearrangement uses TRBV5-6 and TRBJ2-5, with D possibly being TRBD2 (5 bases). V gave up 5 bases and J gave up 6 bases, with 17 bases separating them. Germline CDR1 and CDR2: SGHDT and YYEEEE. The CDR3 length is 14 residues. Full variable domain (remainder filled in from reference TRBV5-6 and TRBJ2-5): DAGVTQSPTHLIKTRGQQVTLRCSPKSGHDTVSWYQQALGQGPQFIFQYYEEEERQRGNFPDRFSGHQFPNYSSELNVNALLLGDSALYLCASSPGPGLKTQYFGPGTRLLVL.

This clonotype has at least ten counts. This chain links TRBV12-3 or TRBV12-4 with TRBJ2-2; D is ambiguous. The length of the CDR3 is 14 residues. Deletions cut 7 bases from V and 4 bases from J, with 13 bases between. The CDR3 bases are TGTGCCAGCACCTCCTTAGGCAGCACCGGGGAGCTGTTTTTT. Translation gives CASTSLGSTGELFF.

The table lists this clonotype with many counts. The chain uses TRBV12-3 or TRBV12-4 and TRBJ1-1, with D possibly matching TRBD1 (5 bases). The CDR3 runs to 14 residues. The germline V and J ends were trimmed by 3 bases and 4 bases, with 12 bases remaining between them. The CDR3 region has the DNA TGTGCCAGCAGTTTCAGTCCAGGGTTCACTGAAGCTTTCTTT. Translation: CASSFSPGFTEAFF.

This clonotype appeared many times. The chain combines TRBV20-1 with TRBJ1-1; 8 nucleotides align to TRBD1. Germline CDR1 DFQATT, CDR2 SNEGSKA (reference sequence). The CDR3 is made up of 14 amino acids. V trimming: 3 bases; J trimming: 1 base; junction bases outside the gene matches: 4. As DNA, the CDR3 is TGCAGTGCTAGGGACAGGGTGAGGAACACTGAAGCTTTCTTT. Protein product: CSARDRVRNTEAFF.

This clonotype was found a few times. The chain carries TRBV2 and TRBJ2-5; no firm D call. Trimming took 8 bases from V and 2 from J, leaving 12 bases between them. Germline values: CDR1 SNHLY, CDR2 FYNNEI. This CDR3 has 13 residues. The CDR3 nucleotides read TGTGCCAGCGAACCTGACCTACAAGAGACCCAGTACTTC. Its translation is CASEPDLQETQYF.

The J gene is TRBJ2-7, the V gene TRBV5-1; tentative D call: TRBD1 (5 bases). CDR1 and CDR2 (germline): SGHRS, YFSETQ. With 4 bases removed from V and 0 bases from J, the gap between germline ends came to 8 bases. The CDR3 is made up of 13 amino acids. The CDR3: CASSPTVSYEQYF. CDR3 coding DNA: TGCGCCAGCAGCCCGACAGTCTCCTACGAGCAGTACTTC. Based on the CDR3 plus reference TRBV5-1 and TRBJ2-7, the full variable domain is KAGVTQTPRYLIKTRGQQVTLSCSPISGHRSVSWYQQTPGQGLQFLFEYFSETQRNKGNFPGRFSGRQFSNSRSEMNVSTLELGDSALYLCASSPTVSYEQYFGPGTRLTVT.

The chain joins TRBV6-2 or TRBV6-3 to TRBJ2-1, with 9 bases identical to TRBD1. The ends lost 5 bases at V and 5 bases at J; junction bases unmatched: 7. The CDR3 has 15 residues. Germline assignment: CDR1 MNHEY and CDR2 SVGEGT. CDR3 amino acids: CASSTGQGSHNEQFF. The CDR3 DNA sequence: TGTGCCAGCAGTACGGGACAGGGTTCCCACAATGAGCAGTTCTTC.

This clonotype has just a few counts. The CDR3 is CAISSGGATYEQYF. CDR3 DNA: TGTGCCATCAGTTCAGGAGGGGCTACCTACGAGCAGTACTTC. The J gene is TRBJ2-7, the V gene TRBV10-3; tentative D call: TRBD2 (6 bases). The ends were cut back, 5 bases at V and 2 bases at J, with 13 bases in the middle. The CDR3 loop spans 14 amino acids. CDR1 and CDR2 from the germline V gene are ENHRY and SYGVKD.

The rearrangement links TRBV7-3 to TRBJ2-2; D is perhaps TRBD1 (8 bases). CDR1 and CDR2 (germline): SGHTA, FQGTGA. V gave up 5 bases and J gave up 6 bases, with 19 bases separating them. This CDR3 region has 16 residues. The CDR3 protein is CASSPGGQVVAGELFF. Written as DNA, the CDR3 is TGTGCCAGCAGCCCGGGGGGACAGGTAGTCGCCGGGGAGCTGTTTTTT.

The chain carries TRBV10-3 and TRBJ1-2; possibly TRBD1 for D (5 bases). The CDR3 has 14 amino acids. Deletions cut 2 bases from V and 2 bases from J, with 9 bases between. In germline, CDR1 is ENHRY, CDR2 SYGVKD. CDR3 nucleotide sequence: TGTGCCATCAGTGAGCCCGACAGCAACTATGGCTACACCTTC. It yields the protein CAISEPDSNYGYTF.

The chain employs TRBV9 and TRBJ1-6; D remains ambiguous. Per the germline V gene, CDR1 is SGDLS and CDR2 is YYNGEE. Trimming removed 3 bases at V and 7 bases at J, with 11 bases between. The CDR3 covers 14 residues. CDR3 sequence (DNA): TGTGCCAGCAGCGCAACTGGTCTGAATTCACCCCTCCACTTT. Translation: CASSATGLNSPLHF.

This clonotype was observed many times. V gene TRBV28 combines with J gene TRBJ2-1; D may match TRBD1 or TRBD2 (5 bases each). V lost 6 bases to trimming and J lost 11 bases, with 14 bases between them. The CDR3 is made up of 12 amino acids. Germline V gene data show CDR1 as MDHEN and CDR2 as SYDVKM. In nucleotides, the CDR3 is TGTGCCAGCAGCCCCGAGGGGATGAAGCAGTTCTTC. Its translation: CASSPEGMKQFF.

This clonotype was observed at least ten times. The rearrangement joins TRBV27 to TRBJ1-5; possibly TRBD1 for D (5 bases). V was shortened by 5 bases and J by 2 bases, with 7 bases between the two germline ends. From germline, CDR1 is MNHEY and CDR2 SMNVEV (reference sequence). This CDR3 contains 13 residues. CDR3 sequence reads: CASSPGRNQPQHF. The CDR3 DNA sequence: TGTGCCAGCAGTCCGGGGCGCAATCAGCCCCAGCATTTT.

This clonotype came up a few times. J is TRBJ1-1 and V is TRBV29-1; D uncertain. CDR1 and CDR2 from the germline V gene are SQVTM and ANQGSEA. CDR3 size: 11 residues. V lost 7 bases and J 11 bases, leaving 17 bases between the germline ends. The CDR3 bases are TGCAGCGGGATGGGGTCGACGGGCGCTTTCTTT. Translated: CSGMGSTGAFF. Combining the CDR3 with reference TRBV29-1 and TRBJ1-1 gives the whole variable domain SAVISQKPSRDICQRGTSLTIQCQVDSQVTMMFWYRQQPGQSLTLIATANQGSEATYESGFVIDKFPISRPNLTFSTLTVSNMSPEDSSIYLCSGMGSTGAFFGQGTRLTVV.

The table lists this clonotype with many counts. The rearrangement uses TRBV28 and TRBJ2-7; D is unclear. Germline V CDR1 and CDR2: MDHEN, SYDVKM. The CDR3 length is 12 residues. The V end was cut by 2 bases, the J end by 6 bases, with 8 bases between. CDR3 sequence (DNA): TGTGCCAGCAGTTTAGTAGGTAGCGAGCAGTACTTC. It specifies CASSLVGSEQYF. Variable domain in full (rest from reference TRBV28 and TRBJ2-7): DVKVTQSSRYLVKRTGEKVFLECVQDMDHENMFWYRQDPGLGLRLIYFSYDVKMKEKGDIPEGYSVSREKKERFSLILESASTNQTSMYLCASSLVGSEQYFGPGTRLTVT.

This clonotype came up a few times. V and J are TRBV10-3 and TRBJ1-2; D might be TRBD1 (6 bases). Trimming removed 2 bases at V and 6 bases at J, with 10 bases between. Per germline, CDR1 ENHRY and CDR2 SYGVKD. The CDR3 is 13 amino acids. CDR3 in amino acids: CAISEGPGDGYTF. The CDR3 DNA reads TGTGCCATCAGTGAGGGGCCAGGGGATGGCTACACCTTC.